This TCR beta chain came from a study of OX40 agonist ivuxolimab in advanced cancers. In the study overall: One patient with hepatocellular carcinoma and two with cutaneous melanoma, three in all, had partial responses.

Using immunoSEQ multiplex PCR, the repertoire was profiled, and TCRdb retains in-frame clones only, with some absent. The data contain fewer than 80,000 clones, more than 75% of them singletons. This sequence originates from an adult with an advanced solid tumor such as melanoma, head and neck, liver or kidney cancer. Source: CD4+ or CD8+ T cells sorted from blood, taken in a trial of the OX40 agonist ivuxolimab.

The CDR3, as DNA: TGTGCCACCAGCAGAGAAGGGCAGGACTCCTACAATGAGCAGTTCTTC. Translated: CATSREGQDSYNEQFF. V gene TRBV15 combines with J gene TRBJ2-1; D remains unclear. The CDR3 extends over 16 amino acids. Deletions cut 0 bases from V and 0 bases from J, with 9 bases between. The germline V gene has CDR1 LNHNV and CDR2 YYDKDF (reference sequence). Supplemented by reference TRBV15 and TRBJ2-1, the full variable domain reads DAMVIQNPRYQVTQFGKPVTLSCSQTLNHNVMYWYQQKSSQAPKLLFHYYDKDFNNEADTPDNFQSRRPNTSFCFLDIRSPGLGDTAMYLCATSREGQDSYNEQFFGPGTRLTVL.